The 25 T cell receptor beta chains below all came from one sample that was sequenced in a study of shared clonotypes between healthy human individuals. The naive CD8 fraction comprised CD45RO-negative cells positively selected for CCR7 and excluded terminally differentiated effector memory CD45RA+ cells. Measured with immunoSEQ multiplex PCR; TCRdb has only the in-frame clones, and not every one. Among some 2.1 million clones listed, just over 90% were seen once. The material sequenced was naive CD8+ T cells from PBMCs. The receptor set was obtained from a man in his late teens or twenties in good health. Some clones in this sample may be carry-over from other donors' samples.

The chain employs TRBV7-3 and TRBJ2-3; D unresolved. The germline V gene has CDR1 SGHTA and CDR2 FQGTGA. Trimming took off 4 bases at V and 0 bases at J, with 17 bases between the two ends. The CDR3 has 17 amino acids. CDR3 in amino acids: CASSSLSYGISTDTQYF. The DNA of the CDR3 is TGTGCCAGCAGCTCCTTGTCTTATGGAATTAGCACAGATACGCAGTATTTT.

V and J are TRBV5-6 and TRBJ1-5; D not certain. The CDR3 totals 17 residues. The germline CDR1 and CDR2 sequences are SGHDT and YYEEEE. The V end was cut by 1 base, the J end by 5 bases, with 19 bases between. The CDR3 spells CASSLRSLDLGDQPQHF. The CDR3 coding sequence is TGTGCCAGCAGCTTGAGGTCCCTCGACCTTGGCGATCAGCCCCAGCATTTT. Filled out from reference TRBV5-6 and TRBJ1-5, the complete variable domain reads DAGVTQSPTHLIKTRGQQVTLRCSPKSGHDTVSWYQQALGQGPQFIFQYYEEEERQRGNFPDRFSGHQFPNYSSELNVNALLLGDSALYLCASSLRSLDLGDQPQHFGDGTRLSIL.

The table lists this clone with a count of one. This chain joins TRBV6-1 and TRBJ1-4, with D maybe TRBD1 (5 bases). V lost 2 bases, J lost 5 bases, and 9 bases lay in between. The germline V gene has CDR1 MNHNS and CDR2 SASEGT. The CDR3 length is 14 residues. CDR3 protein: CASSEWGLNEKLFF. Here the CDR3 DNA reads TGTGCCAGCAGTGAATGGGGGTTAAATGAAAAACTGTTTTTT.

This clone has just one count. The rearrangement links TRBV27 to TRBJ2-3; possibly TRBD2 for D (5 bases). Trimming left V 3 bases short and J 9 bases short, with 19 bases between. The CDR3 is 15 residues long. Germline CDR1 reads MNHEY; CDR2 reads SMNVEV (reference sequence). In DNA form, the CDR3 reads TGTGCCAGCAGTTTGGCCTCAGGATTGCTAGCCACGCAGTATTTT. Translating it yields CASSLASGLLATQYF.

Here the CDR3 DNA reads TGTGCCAGCACCACTGGAACTAGCACAGATACGCAGTATTTT. Translation: CASTTGTSTDTQYF. The chain uses TRBV28 and TRBJ2-3; D remains unclear. From germline, CDR1 is MDHEN and CDR2 SYDVKM. This CDR3 comprises 14 residues. Trimming left V 7 bases short and J 0 bases short, with 11 bases between.

The chain has TRBV27 and TRBJ2-7; no clear D gene. The V gene's germline CDR1 is MNHEY and CDR2 SMNVEV (reference sequence). Trimming pared 6 bases from V and 1 base from J, leaving 13 bases between. This CDR3 is 14 amino acids long. DNA of the CDR3: TGTGCCAGCAGGTGGTCTTCCAGTTCCTACGAGCAGTACTTC. It encodes CASRWSSSSYEQYF.

This chain uses TRBV9 with TRBJ1-4, with 10 bases fitting TRBD1. The CDR3 sequence is 14 residues long. J was trimmed by 8 bases and V by 5 bases; bases with no gene match: 6. From germline, CDR1 is SGDLS and CDR2 YYNGEE. CDR3 sequence (DNA): TGTGCCAGCAGTGCCGGGACAGGGGAGGAAAAACTGTTTTTT. It codes for CASSAGTGEEKLFF.

V and J are TRBV4-3 and TRBJ2-1, with TRBD2 matching 12 bases. CDR3 size: 16 residues. Germline V lookup: CDR1 LGHNA, CDR2 YSLEER. Trimming removed 0 bases from V and 5 bases from J; junction bases left unmatched: 2. CDR3 protein: CASSQETSGRHNEQFF. The CDR3 bases are TGCGCCAGCAGCCAAGAGACTAGCGGGAGACACAATGAGCAGTTCTTC.

To note about this clone: Within the sample, other DNA sequences also encode this same CDR3. The DNA of the CDR3 is TGTGCCAGCAGCCTCGCCGGGGAGCTGTTTTTT. Translating gives CASSLAGELFF. The rearrangement joins TRBV28 to TRBJ2-2; D remains unclear. CDR3 size: 11 residues. Germline lookup yields CDR1 MDHEN and CDR2 SYDVKM. V gave up 6 bases and J gave up 6 bases, with 5 bases separating them.

This clone was counted once. The chain is built from TRBV5-4 and TRBJ2-1, with TRBD2 identical over 14 bases. With 0 bases clipped from V and 10 bases from J, the junction kept 12 bases outside the gene matches. CDR1 SGHNT and CDR2 YYREEE come from the germline V gene (reference sequence). This CDR3 is built from 18 residues. The CDR3 nucleotides read TGTGCCAGCAGCTTGGGAGGTATAGGGACTAGCGGGAGAGGGGAGCAGTTCTTC. It yields the protein CASSLGGIGTSGRGEQFF.

V is TRBV27 and J is TRBJ2-3; 8 bases line up with TRBD2. After removal of 5 bases from V and 3 bases from J, the junction contained 13 bases not matched to a gene. Germline-derived CDR1 and CDR2 are MNHEY and SMNVEV (reference sequence). CDR3 length: 17 amino acids. The CDR3 DNA follows: TGTGCCAGCAGTCACACTAGCGGTCCGCAAGGAACAGATACGCAGTATTTT. Residues: CASSHTSGPQGTDTQYF.

The gene calls are TRBV7-8 and TRBJ1-2; D uncertain. The CDR3 spans 13 residues. Germline CDR1 is SGHVS and CDR2 is FQNEAQ. Trimming removed 5 bases at V and 4 bases at J, with 11 bases between. The CDR3 DNA reads as TGTGCCAGCAGCCGTCTGGGCGGCTATGGCTACACCTTC. It specifies CASSRLGGYGYTF.

V usage is TRBV7-9 and J usage is TRBJ2-7; 7 bases are shared with TRBD1. This CDR3 is 12 amino acids long. V dropped 6 bases and J dropped 5; count of bases not matched to a gene: 4. CDR1 and CDR2 from the germline V gene are SEHNR and FQNEAQ (reference sequence). This CDR3 reads CASRRTGDEQYF. CDR3 bases: TGTGCCAGCAGACGAACAGGGGACGAGCAGTACTTC.

The rearrangement joins TRBV27 to TRBJ2-2; D might be TRBD2 (5 bases). The V gene lost 6 bases and the J gene lost 6 bases, with 8 bases spanning the gap. Germline-derived CDR1 and CDR2 are MNHEY and SMNVEV (reference sequence). There are 12 residues in the CDR3. The chain's CDR3 is CASRGSAGELFF. The CDR3 DNA reads TGTGCCAGCAGGGGGAGCGCCGGGGAGCTGTTTTTT.

The V call is TRBV18, the J call TRBJ1-2; the D gene is possibly TRBD1 (6 bases). Trimming removed 2 bases at V and 5 bases at J, with 18 bases between. CDR3 length equals 16 residues. The germline CDR1 and CDR2 sequences are KGHSH and LQKENI. The CDR3 nucleotides read TGTGCCAGCTCACCAGGGGAGCTACAGGGACGGTATGGCTACACCTTC. Translating gives CASSPGELQGRYGYTF.

The chain carries TRBV6-4 and TRBJ2-7; D is ambiguous. With 3 bases removed from V and 9 bases from J, the gap between germline ends came to 12 bases. CDR3 length: 12 amino acids. The germline V gene has CDR1 MRHNA and CDR2 SNTAGT. The CDR3 region has the DNA TGTGCCAGCAGTGAAATCGAGGTTGGGCAGTACTTC. Amino acid sequence: CASSEIEVGQYF.

V gene TRBV28 combines with J gene TRBJ2-1; D gene uncertain. The V end was cut by 5 bases, the J end by 0 bases, with 20 bases between. The CDR3 length is 18 residues. Germline V gene sequence: CDR1 MDHEN, CDR2 SYDVKM. The CDR3 DNA reads as TGTGCCAGCAGTATGGCCGGGTGGACGGTGAGCTCCTACAATGAGCAGTTCTTC. Amino acids: CASSMAGWTVSSYNEQFF.

The genes are TRBV7-9 and TRBJ2-3, with D perhaps TRBD1 (6 bases). CDR1 is SEHNR and CDR2 is FQNEAQ in the germline V gene (reference sequence). Between the trimmed V and J ends, which lost 1 base and 6 bases, there was a span of 17 bases. CDR3 size: 16 residues. As DNA, the CDR3 is TGTGCCAGCAGCTTAGTAGCAGGGGACCCATGGGATACGCAGTATTTT. Translation: CASSLVAGDPWDTQYF.

This sequence joins TRBV7-6 and TRBJ1-6; no definite D call. V lost 3 bases and J 9 bases, leaving 9 bases between the germline ends. In germline, CDR1 is SGHVS, CDR2 FNYEAQ. The CDR3 has 13 residues. CDR3: CASSFNRASPLHF. The CDR3 bases are TGTGCCAGCAGCTTCAATAGGGCTTCACCCCTCCACTTT.

This clone was observed a single time. This chain links TRBV6-5 with TRBJ2-5; D assignment may be TRBD1 or TRBD2 (6 bases each). Trimming took 6 bases from V and 5 from J, leaving 16 bases between them. The CDR3 spans 14 residues. CDR1 is MNHEY and CDR2 is SVGAGI in the germline V gene. The CDR3 reads CASSQRGAGETQYF. CDR3 sequence (DNA): TGTGCCAGCAGCCAAAGGGGGGCCGGGGAGACCCAGTACTTC.

The genes are TRBV27 and TRBJ2-7; D is ambiguous. V was clipped by 4 bases and J by 0 bases, with 10 bases between them. CDR1 MNHEY and CDR2 SMNVEV come from the germline V gene (reference sequence). The CDR3 consists of 14 residues. The CDR3 loop reads CASSSLTISYEQYF. The CDR3 coding sequence is TGTGCCAGCAGTTCTCTAACTATCTCCTACGAGCAGTACTTC.

This chain joins TRBV19 and TRBJ1-5, with 7 bases that match TRBD1. The CDR3 loop spans 15 amino acids. Germline-derived CDR1 and CDR2 are LNHDA and SQIVND (reference sequence). Losses at the gene ends were 6 bases for V and 4 bases for J; bases not matched to a gene: 9. Here the CDR3 DNA reads TGTGCCAGTAGCCTCTGGACAGGCCTAAATCAGCCCCAGCATTTT. This sequence encodes CASSLWTGLNQPQHF.

This clone was recorded a few times. The gene calls are TRBV6-1 and TRBJ2-2, with D unresolved. Per germline, CDR1 MNHNS and CDR2 SASEGT. This CDR3 region has 13 residues. V was pared by 8 bases and J by 0 bases, with 7 bases between. CDR3 protein: CASVGSNTGELFF. The CDR3 DNA is TGTGCCAGCGTCGGATCGAACACCGGGGAGCTGTTTTTT.

The J gene is TRBJ2-3, the V gene TRBV4-3; 8 nucleotides agree with TRBD2. The germline CDR1 and CDR2 sequences are LGHNA and YSLEER. This CDR3 has 14 residues. With V trimmed by 4 bases and J by 2 bases, 2 bases remained unmatched. CDR3 in amino acids: CASSRSGTTDTQYF. Here the CDR3 DNA reads TGCGCCAGCAGCCGTAGCGGGACCACAGATACGCAGTATTTT.

The chain joins TRBV6-5 to TRBJ2-7, with 9 positions matching TRBD2. V trimming: 8 bases; J trimming: 3 bases; junction bases outside the gene matches: 11. The length of the CDR3 is 15 residues. Germline lookup yields CDR1 MNHEY and CDR2 SVGAGI. CDR3 protein: CASASLREGLYEQYF. The CDR3 DNA reads TGTGCCAGCGCCTCCCTGCGGGAGGGCCTCTACGAGCAGTACTTC.